A single sample is the source of the 16 T cell receptor beta chains below, sequenced in a study of blood T cell repertoires in COVID-19. Clones were read by immunoSEQ multiplex PCR, and TCRdb kept only the in-frame ones, dropping some. Found here are about 340,000 clones, approximately 89% of them singletons; the top ten hold around 3.3%. The sample comprised peripheral blood. These receptors were taken from a woman aged 18-30 years who had recovered from COVID-19.

The CDR3 DNA is TGTGCCAGCAGCTTGAGCGGGAGGGGGACCGGGGAGCTGTTTTTT. It encodes CASSLSGRGTGELFF. The chain links TRBV7-2 to TRBJ2-2; TRBD2 aligns across 10 bases. CDR1 and CDR2 from the germline V gene are SGHTA and FQGNSA. J was trimmed by 5 bases and V by 3 bases; bases with no gene match: 3. The CDR3 runs to 15 residues.

V and J are TRBV6-2 or TRBV6-3 and TRBJ1-5; D gene ambiguous. The CDR3 length is 17 residues. V lost 2 bases and J 1 base, leaving 15 bases between the germline ends. Germline lookup yields CDR1 MNHEY and CDR2 SVGEGT. CDR3 nucleotides: TGTGCCAGCAGTTACGCCCAGTCCCGCCTGAGCAATCAGCCCCAGCATTTT. Residues: CASSYAQSRLSNQPQHF.

The chain carries TRBV19 and TRBJ2-1; 15 nucleotides agree with TRBD2. Germline assignment: CDR1 LNHDA and CDR2 SQIVND (reference sequence). This CDR3 region has 18 residues. V lost 1 base to trimming and J lost 8 bases; unmatched junction nucleotides: 9. The CDR3 nucleotides read TGTGCCAGTAGTATAGCCAAGCCGGGACTAGCGGGAGGCGATGAGCAGTTCTTC. Translated, it gives CASSIAKPGLAGGDEQFF.

V is TRBV28 and J is TRBJ2-1; D is possibly TRBD2 (7 bases). The germline CDR1 and CDR2 sequences are MDHEN and SYDVKM. The CDR3 consists of 15 residues. Trimming stripped 5 bases from V and 0 bases from J, with 11 bases between. CDR3 residues: CASSVGGGSYNEQFF. CDR3 DNA: TGTGCCAGCAGTGTGGGAGGGGGCTCCTACAATGAGCAGTTCTTC.

The chain employs TRBV9 and TRBJ2-3; TRBD2 aligns across 8 bases. In germline, CDR1 is SGDLS, CDR2 YYNGEE. The CDR3 is 14 residues long. The J segment lost 4 bases and the V segment lost 6 bases, leaving 7 bases of the junction unmatched. CDR3 in DNA: TGTGCCAGCACGGGTGCGGGAGGAGCAGATACGCAGTATTTT. Translating gives CASTGAGGADTQYF.

The rearrangement joins TRBV6-5 to TRBJ1-2; TRBD1 matches at 7 bases. V lost 4 bases, J lost 0 bases, and 5 bases stayed unmatched. Germline-derived CDR1 and CDR2 are MNHEY and SVGAGI. The length of the CDR3 is 15 residues. The CDR3 DNA reads TGTGCCAGCAGTTTCGGACAGGTAGCTAACTATGGCTACACCTTC. This codes for CASSFGQVANYGYTF.

CDR3 sequence reads: CATEKSQGIYNEQFF. CDR3 bases: TGTGCCACCGAGAAGTCACAGGGGATATACAATGAGCAGTTCTTC. The chain recombines TRBV28 with TRBJ2-1; TRBD1 aligns across 7 bases. The CDR3 has 15 amino acids. Looked up from germline, CDR1 is MDHEN and CDR2 is SYDVKM. V lost 10 bases and J lost 4; bases outside the gene matches: 13.

The chain uses TRBV24-1 and TRBJ1-2; no clear D gene. V shed 4 bases and J shed 8 bases, with 10 bases lying between them. In germline, CDR1 is KGHDR, CDR2 SFDVKD. This CDR3 has 12 amino acids. This CDR3 is CATSDQKYGYTF. CDR3 nucleotides: TGTGCCACCAGTGACCAGAAATACGGCTACACCTTC.

The genes are TRBV7-9 and TRBJ1-4; D may be TRBD1 (5 bases). CDR1 SEHNR and CDR2 FQNEAQ come from the germline V gene (reference sequence). This CDR3 is built from 16 residues. Trimming left V 2 bases short and J 1 base short, with 11 bases between. The CDR3 sequence is CASSLRNGGTNEKLFF. The CDR3 nucleotides read TGTGCCAGCAGCTTACGGAACGGGGGAACTAATGAAAAACTGTTTTTT. Using reference TRBV7-9 and TRBJ1-4 for the parts outside the CDR3, the full variable domain is DTGVSQNPRHKITKRGQNVTFRCDPISEHNRLYWYRQTLGQGPEFLTYFQNEAQLEKSRLLSDRFSAERPKGSFSTLEIQRTEQGDSAMYLCASSLRNGGTNEKLFFGSGTQLSVL.

Only one count was recorded for this clone. The chain couples TRBV5-1 to TRBJ2-3, with D perhaps matching TRBD2 (5 bases). Trimming removed 1 base from V and 4 bases from J, with 16 bases in between. CDR1 and CDR2 from the germline V gene are SGHRS and YFSETQ. This CDR3 spans 16 amino acids. The CDR3 nucleotides are TGCGCCAGCAGCTTGACGTTAGTGGGAGCGGCAGATACGCAGTATTTT. Protein: CASSLTLVGAADTQYF.

This chain connects TRBV10-2 to TRBJ1-2; 12 bases are shared with TRBD1. V lost 6 bases and J lost 7; bases outside the gene matches: 3. CDR3 length: 13 amino acids. The germline gives CDR1 WSHSY, CDR2 SAAADI. The CDR3, as DNA: TGCGCCAGCAGAGGGACAGGGGGCCTTGGCTACACCTTC. This gives the protein CASRGTGGLGYTF.

The rearrangement uses TRBV27 and TRBJ2-1, with TRBD1 matching over 9 bases. V shed 9 bases and J 3 bases; nucleotides not matched to a gene: 6. CDR3 size: 14 residues. The germline gives CDR1 MNHEY, CDR2 SMNVEV (reference sequence). The CDR3 DNA is TGTGCCAGGGACAGGGGAGAGATCTACAATGAGCAGTTCTTC. This codes for CARDRGEIYNEQFF.

This clone was found a few times. V gene TRBV19 combines with J gene TRBJ2-3, with 10 bases lining up with TRBD2. Per the germline V gene, CDR1 is LNHDA and CDR2 is SQIVND (reference sequence). This CDR3 is 16 amino acids long. V lost 1 base and J lost 3; bases outside the gene matches: 4. Written as DNA, the CDR3 is TGTGCCAGTAGTATAGTTAGCGGGAGGTGGACAGATACGCAGTATTTT. It codes for CASSIVSGRWTDTQYF.

This clone was counted once. The chain uses TRBV2 and TRBJ1-3; D is unclear. This CDR3 is built from 15 residues. Germline CDR1 reads SNHLY; CDR2 reads FYNNEI. V was trimmed by 3 bases and J by 3 bases, leaving 12 bases between them. The CDR3 coding sequence is TGTGCCAGCAGTGATAGAGGAGGGCTTGGAAACACCATATATTTT. Translating gives CASSDRGGLGNTIYF. Variable domain in full (rest from reference TRBV2 and TRBJ1-3): EPEVTQTPSHQVTQMGQEVILRCVPISNHLYFYWYRQILGQKVEFLVSFYNNEISEKSEIFDDQFSVERPDGSNFTLKIRSTKLEDSAMYFCASSDRGGLGNTIYFGEGSWLTVV.

V and J are TRBV27 and TRBJ2-1; 13 bases map to TRBD2. Trimming removed 4 bases from V and 6 bases from J; junction bases left unmatched: 6. The CDR3 is made up of 16 amino acids. Germline CDR1 and CDR2: MNHEY and SMNVEV (reference sequence). The CDR3 is CASSSEGLAGINEQFF. CDR3 nucleotide sequence: TGTGCCAGCAGTTCCGAGGGACTAGCGGGAATCAATGAGCAGTTCTTC.

A single count supports this clone. The rearrangement links TRBV7-2 to TRBJ2-3, with 7 bases identical to TRBD2. The CDR3 extends over 16 amino acids. Trimming removed 2 bases from V and 5 bases from J; junction bases left unmatched: 10. Per germline, CDR1 SGHTA and CDR2 FQGNSA. The CDR3 DNA follows: TGTGCCAGCAGCTTAAGGAGGGAGGGCCCGTTAGATACGCAGTATTTT. Translation gives CASSLRREGPLDTQYF.